This is a list of T cell receptor beta chains from one sample in a study of blood T cell repertoires in COVID-19. Sequenced by immunoSEQ multiplex PCR; TCRdb stores in-frame clones only, minus some. The table lists approximately 500,000 clones, roughly 87% of them singletons, with roughly 1% in the top ten. Sequenced sample: peripheral blood. The receptors were gathered from a man aged 18 to 35 with COVID-19, enrolled during active disease. The CDR3 runs from the conserved cysteine through the conserved F or W. A D gene is named only where the DNA matches it firmly. Size tells how often a clone was seen (once, few, many) or the class of an expanded clone, and some rows leave it out.

j_call v_call clone_size d_call cdr3_nt cdr3_aa
TRBJ2-7 TRBV4-1 NA NA TGCGCCAGCAGCCAAGCTACCGGGGTCTCCTACGAGCAGTACTTC CASSQATGVSYEQYF
TRBJ2-2 TRBV21-1 NA NA TGTGCCAGCAGCGCCCTGTGCGAACTAGCCGCGGACACCGGGGAGCTGTTTTTT CASSALCELAADTGELFF
TRBJ2-2 TRBV9 few NA TGTGCCAGCAGCCCCCGTGTAGACAATACCGGGGAGCTGTTTTTT CASSPRVDNTGELFF
TRBJ1-4 TRBV24-1 NA TRBD1 TGTGCCACCAGTGATACTCGGACAGGGGCCGGTGAAAAACTGTTTTTT CATSDTRTGAGEKLFF
TRBJ1-1 TRBV3-1/TRBV3-2 NA NA TGTGCCAGCAGCCATCCTTATGGGGCTATGAACACTGAAGCTTTCTTT CASSHPYGAMNTEAFF
TRBJ2-7 TRBV7-9 NA NA TGTGCCAGCAGCTTCGTGGAGGGGCCCTACGAGCAGTACTTC CASSFVEGPYEQYF
TRBJ1-1 TRBV20-1 NA TRBD1 TGCAGTGCCAGCACAGGGGCTGAAGCTTTCTTT CSASTGAEAFF
TRBJ2-2 TRBV9 NA TRBD1 TGTGCCAGCAGCGCCGGGACAGGGAGAACCGGGGAGCTGTTTTTT CASSAGTGRTGELFF
TRBJ2-7 TRBV6-5 NA TRBD2 TGTGCCAGCAGTTACGCGGGAGGGTTGGGCGAGCAGTACTTC CASSYAGGLGEQYF
TRBJ2-7 TRBV12-5 NA NA TGTGCTAGTGCCCAGCCGGGCGAGCAGTACTTC CASAQPGEQYF
TRBJ1-6 TRBV27 NA NA TGTGCCAGCAGGAATAACGGGGATTCCTATAATTCACCCCTCCACTTT CASRNNGDSYNSPLHF
TRBJ2-3 TRBV12-5 once NA TGTGCTAGTGGGTATAGCACAGATACGCAGTATTTT CASGYSTDTQYF
TRBJ2-5 TRBV13 NA TRBD2 TGTGCCAGCAGCCAAACCGGGGGAGGGGAAGAGACCCAGTACTTC CASSQTGGGEETQYF
TRBJ1-4 TRBV2 few NA TGTGCCAGCAGGATGCAGGGAACTAATGAAAAACTGTTTTTT CASRMQGTNEKLFF
TRBJ2-7 TRBV7-2 NA NA TGTGCCAGCAGCCCCTATTCAGCGACAGTCTCCTACGAGCAGTACTTC CASSPYSATVSYEQYF
TRBJ1-1 TRBV13 few TRBD1 TGTGCCAGCAGCACGGACAGGGACAGAGCTTTCTTT CASSTDRDRAFF
TRBJ2-5 TRBV3-1/TRBV3-2 NA TRBD2 TGTGCCAGCAGTCCCTCCGGGACTAAACAAGAGACCCAGTACTTC CASSPSGTKQETQYF
TRBJ1-4 TRBV5-6 NA NA TGTGCCAGCAGCTTGCCGACAGGCCAAGGGGAAAAACTGTTTTTT CASSLPTGQGEKLFF
TRBJ2-1 TRBV6-5 NA NA TGTGCCGCCCTGGGTGAGGGTGAGCAGTTCTTC CAALGEGEQFF
TRBJ2-2 TRBV3-1/TRBV3-2 NA TRBD1 TGTGCCAGCAACTCGATGGGTGCAGGGGGCACCGGGGAGCTGTTTTTT CASNSMGAGGTGELFF
TRBJ2-1 TRBV4-2 NA TRBD2 TGTGCCAGCAGCCAGGTTAGCGGGAGGAACGACAATGAGCAGTTCTTC CASSQVSGRNDNEQFF
TRBJ1-2 TRBV4-1 NA TRBD1 TGCGCCAGCAGCCAACGATCGGGACAGTTACGGTATGGCTACACCTTC CASSQRSGQLRYGYTF
TRBJ2-7 TRBV6-5 NA TRBD1 TGTGCCAGCAGTTACTTCGGGACAGGGGGGTCGGAGCAGTACTTC CASSYFGTGGSEQYF
TRBJ1-5 TRBV15 NA NA TGTGCCACCAGCAGAGATGGGGGAGGTGGCAATCAGCCCCAGCATTTT CATSRDGGGGNQPQHF
TRBJ1-6 TRBV27 NA NA TGTGCCAGCAGTCGGTCATCTAATTCACCCCTCCACTTT CASSRSSNSPLHF
TRBJ2-7 TRBV28 NA TRBD2 TGTGCCAGCAGTCCCACTAGCGGGTTACGCGAGCAGTACTTC CASSPTSGLREQYF
TRBJ2-3 TRBV3-1/TRBV3-2 NA TRBD2 TGTGCCAGCAGCCTAACTAGCGGGGGGCCAGGTACGCAGTATTTT CASSLTSGGPGTQYF
TRBJ2-4 TRBV6-1 NA TRBD2 TGTGCCAGCAGTGAGACTCGGGGGGATGGCAAAAACATTCAGTACTTC CASSETRGDGKNIQYF
TRBJ2-1 TRBV29-1 NA TRBD1 TGCAGCGTGATGACAGGGATTTCCTACAATGAGCAGTTCTTC CSVMTGISYNEQFF
TRBJ2-7 TRBV6-6 NA TRBD2 TGTGCCAGCAGTTACTCGGGGCGGGAGTATGTGTACTTC CASSYSGREYVYF
TRBJ1-5 TRBV9 once TRBD1 TGTGCCAGCAGCGAGAGAGAGGGACAGATCAATCAGCCCCAGCATTTT CASSEREGQINQPQHF
TRBJ1-1 TRBV5-6 few NA TGTGCCAGCAGCTTTGCGGCGGGCACTGAAGCTTTCTTT CASSFAAGTEAFF
TRBJ2-2 TRBV2 NA NA TGTGCCAGCAGTGAGCGGGAGAACACCGGGGAGCTGTTTTTT CASSERENTGELFF
TRBJ2-3 TRBV6-1 NA TRBD2 TGTGCCAGCAGTGAACTACTAGCGGGGGTGGCGGTTACGCAGTATTTT CASSELLAGVAVTQYF
TRBJ1-4 TRBV10-1 few NA TGCGCCAGCACCAGGACTAGTGGGCGTTCTAATGAAAAACTGTTTTTT CASTRTSGRSNEKLFF
TRBJ2-3 TRBV18 NA TRBD2 TGTGCCAGCTCATCCCGCGGGGGAGGTATTCCGTACGGGAGTAGTTCGGATACGCAGTATTTT CASSSRGGGIPYGSSSDTQYF
TRBJ2-7 TRBV5-1 NA NA TGCGCCAGCAGCTTGACCACAGGGACCAACACCTACGAGCAGTACTTC CASSLTTGTNTYEQYF
TRBJ1-2 TRBV10-3 NA NA TGTGCCATCAGCAAAAGTGGGTCCCAGGATGGCTACACCTTC CAISKSGSQDGYTF
TRBJ2-5 TRBV19 NA NA TGTGCCAGTAGTGCAGGGGAGACCCAGTACTTC CASSAGETQYF
TRBJ2-1 TRBV27 NA NA TGTGCCAGCAGCGGACGGGATGGCTACAATGAGCAGTTCTTC CASSGRDGYNEQFF
TRBJ1-2 TRBV14 NA NA TGTGCCAGCAGCCGCCAATCGGACAGATACTATGGCTACACCTTC CASSRQSDRYYGYTF
TRBJ2-2 TRBV4-1 NA NA TGCGCCAGCAGCCAAGGTCGGTACTCGAACACCGGGGAGCTGTTTTTT CASSQGRYSNTGELFF
TRBJ2-5 TRBV27 NA NA TGTGCCAGCAGTTCCCTAGGAGAGACCCAGTACTTC CASSSLGETQYF
TRBJ2-2 TRBV29-1 NA TRBD1 TGCAGCGGGATGACAGGGGGGAACGGGGAGCTGTTTTTT CSGMTGGNGELFF
TRBJ2-3 TRBV5-1 NA NA TGCGCCAGCAGCCTCCGGCGGAGCACAGATACGCAGTATTTT CASSLRRSTDTQYF
TRBJ2-7 TRBV7-2 NA NA TGTGCCAGCAGAGCTCTAGCTTCCTACGAGCAGTACTTC CASRALASYEQYF
TRBJ2-3 TRBV4-1 NA NA TGCGCCAGCAGCCAGAATGCGGGTCCTAGCACAGATACGCAGTATTTT CASSQNAGPSTDTQYF
TRBJ1-3 TRBV7-6 once TRBD1 TGTGCCAGCAGCCTAAATGGTGGGGACAGGGACCTCTTGGGTGGAAACACCATATATTTT CASSLNGGDRDLLGGNTIYF
TRBJ2-3 TRBV20-1 NA NA TGCAGTGCTAGTCCGGACAGTCCAAGCACAGATACGCAGTATTTT CSASPDSPSTDTQYF
TRBJ2-1 TRBV6-4 NA NA TGTGCCAGCAGTTCGACTAGAGGAAATGAGCAGTTCTTC CASSSTRGNEQFF
TRBJ2-3 TRBV7-2 NA TRBD2 TGTGCCAGCAGCCCACGGACTAGCGGGGGGCGAAGGACAGATACGCAGTATTTT CASSPRTSGGRRTDTQYF
TRBJ1-1 TRBV7-2 NA TRBD1 TGTGCCAGCAGACCTAGACAGGGGGCGCGATCGGAAGCTTTCTTT CASRPRQGARSEAFF
TRBJ1-5 TRBV24-1 NA NA TGTGCCACCAGTGAACCGGCGGGTCAGCCCCAGCATTTT CATSEPAGQPQHF
TRBJ2-5 TRBV7-2 NA TRBD1 TGTGCCAGCAGCGGGACAGGGTCACAGACCCAGTACTTC CASSGTGSQTQYF
TRBJ2-7 TRBV9 NA NA TGTGCCAGCAGCGGACCGACAGGCTACGAGCAGTACTTC CASSGPTGYEQYF
TRBJ2-1 TRBV9 NA NA TGTGCCAGCAGCCCCCAGGGCGGACTACTCAATGAGCAGTTCTTC CASSPQGGLLNEQFF
TRBJ2-1 TRBV7-3 NA TRBD2 TGTGCCAGCAGCCCGACTAGCGGGAGGAACAATGAGCAGTTCTTC CASSPTSGRNNEQFF
TRBJ2-7 TRBV3-1/TRBV3-2 few NA TGTGCCAGCAGCCGAAGGACTACCCCCTACGAGCAGTACTTC CASSRRTTPYEQYF
TRBJ2-5 TRBV19 NA TRBD1 TGTGCCAGTAGTACGAGGACAGGGGGGGAGACCCAGTACTTC CASSTRTGGETQYF